Listed below are T cell receptor beta chains from one sample, sequenced in a study of T cell changes during pregnancy in multiple sclerosis. Assay used: immunoSEQ multiplex PCR; TCRdb lists only in-frame clones, some missing. The data show 30,000 or so clones, almost 90% seen once. Source: CD4+ T cells from peripheral blood mononuclear cells, taken in the first trimester of pregnancy. The receptor source for this set is a female donor in good health, enrolled as a control in a pregnancy study. Each CDR3 is given with its conserved first and last residue. D genes are given only for firm matches. Clone size is given for some rows only: seen once, a few or many times, or a class if the clone is expanded.

TRBJ2-1 - TRBV27 - CASRTSGAPDYNEQFF TGTGCCAGCAGGACTTCAGGGGCGCCGGATTACAATGAGCAGTTCTTC
TRBJ1-1 - TRBV7-9 - CASTIEGETEAFF TGTGCCAGCACTATAGAGGGGGAGACTGAAGCTTTCTTT
TRBJ1-3 - TRBV19 TRBD1 CASSRQGTGQNTIYF TGTGCCAGTAGTAGACAGGGGACAGGGCAGAACACCATATATTTT
TRBJ2-7 once TRBV4-3 TRBD2 CASSQESLAGVLYF TGCGCCAGCAGCCAAGAGTCCCTAGCGGGGGTACTGTACTTC
TRBJ1-5 - TRBV9 TRBD1 CASSVGDRNNQPQHF TGTGCCAGCAGCGTAGGGGACAGGAACAATCAGCCCCAGCATTTT
TRBJ2-5 - TRBV9 TRBD1 CASKGAGETQYF TGTGCCAGCAAGGGGGCCGGTGAGACCCAGTACTTC
TRBJ2-3 - TRBV5-5 TRBD2 CASSWGGSGVTDTQYF TGTGCCAGCAGCTGGGGGGGTAGCGGGGTTACAGATACGCAGTATTTT
TRBJ1-3 - TRBV19 TRBD1 CASCETGDPGNTIYF TGTGCCAGCTGCGAGACAGGGGACCCTGGAAACACCATATATTTT
TRBJ1-6 - TRBV5-4 - CASSSDVGTVYNSPLHF TGTGCCAGCAGCTCGGATGTTGGGACTGTCTATAATTCACCCCTCCACTTT
TRBJ2-2 - TRBV30 - CAWSVGDVTGELFF TGTGCCTGGAGTGTAGGGGATGTCACCGGGGAGCTGTTTTTT
TRBJ2-3 - TRBV5-1 - CASSPQASQVRTDTQYF TGCGCCAGCAGCCCCCAAGCTTCCCAGGTTCGCACAGATACGCAGTATTTT
TRBJ2-7 - TRBV6-5 - CASSYSSGVYEQYF TGTGCCAGCAGTTACTCATCAGGGGTGTACGAGCAGTACTTC